This is a list of T cell receptor beta chains from one sample in a study of shared clonotypes between healthy human individuals. Using immunoSEQ multiplex PCR, the repertoire was profiled, and TCRdb retains in-frame clones only, with some absent. Of 2 million to 2.5 million clones in the sample, approximately 90% were seen once. The sample comprised naive CD4+ T cells from PBMCs. These receptors came from a man in his late teens or twenties in good health. Some clones in this sample may be carry-over from other donors' samples. Each CDR3 is given with its conserved first and last residue.

v_gene | CDR3aa
TRBV25-1 | CASTSVGTGTYEQYF
TRBV18 | CASSPPQGRGYTF
TRBV5-6 | CASSLDYGQIHYGYTF
TRBV7-7 | CASSLGAGNTGELFF
TRBV5-1 | CASSRDPSGIRDEQFF
TRBV28 | CASSPVEGAGEDTQYF
TRBV30 | CAWSVLRLRSGANVLTF
TRBV7-2 | CASSSLGGSHEKLFF
TRBV2 | CASSGGRAPGELFF
TRBV5-1 | CASSPAPGTGGGQTNEKLFF
TRBV7-9 | CASSLEAYTGELFF
TRBV7-2 | CASSLSEKLFF
TRBV19 | CATQTGTTNTEAFF
TRBV4-1 | CASSQMYMNTEAFF
TRBV28 | CASSIPTGDQYF
TRBV6-1 | CASSGTVQETQYF
TRBV7-8 | CASSFPGGGQPQHF
TRBV7-9 | CASSFHYGYTF
TRBV5-5 | CASSLNRQGVAEQYF
TRBV19 | CASALQGYYGYTF
TRBV10-3 | CAISEFSFRSTPNEQFF
TRBV5-1 | CASSLNNNLGTGQETQYF
TRBV27 | CASSLMGPTEAFF
TRBV30 | CACSDRRGNQPQHF
TRBV7-9 | CASSGSHEKLFF
TRBV30 | CAWRQGAGTEAFF
TRBV28 | CASRPSGALNEQFF
TRBV5-1 | CASSLEGGNNQPQHF
TRBV5-1 | CASSLEGVSNQPQHF
TRBV4-1 | CASSQTGTGNF
TRBV28 | CASENFPPTVNGYTF
TRBV7-2 | CASSLTPGLTEAFF
TRBV7-9 | CASSLAAWGTEAFF
TRBV27 | CASSLSVIVDRPYEQYF
TRBV11-2 | CAGSFRDKGGEQYF
TRBV2 | CASMGRVSNQPQHF
TRBV30 | CAGGTPLSYEQYF
TRBV4-1 | CASSRNLLTLYNEQFF
TRBV7-9 | CASSLALGPRSVGEQYF
TRBV5-1 | CASSQTSGFAGELFF
TRBV10-3 | CASGERGRTDTQYF
TRBV29-1 | CSVPKGRGAGDTEAFF
TRBV28 | CASSSPGQRYTEAFF
TRBV5-1 | CASSLVKPQGPAFF
TRBV9 | CASNRGGGLYEQYF
TRBV5-1 | CASSLETGAYGYTF
TRBV19 | CASSMVAASQAYGYTF